The rows below give T cell receptor beta chains drawn from one sample of a study of cytomegalovirus exposure and HLA in healthy donors. Method: immunoSEQ multiplex PCR; TCRdb's copy keeps in-frame clones and lacks some. The table has around 100,000 clones, about four fifths seen once. What was sequenced was PBMCs. These TCRs come from a man younger than 40 in good health and CMV-seropositive. Both conserved end residues are part of each CDR3. D genes are given only for firm matches. Size values are once, few and many counts, or a class for expanded clones, and some rows have none.

CSVDLAGGPSEQFF	TGCAGCGTTGATCTAGCGGGGGGGCCAAGTGAGCAGTTCTTC	TRBD2	TRBJ2-1	-	TRBV29-1
CASSPSAGNTEAFF	TGCGCCAGCTCCCCCTCGGCAGGGAACACTGAAGCTTTCTTT	-	TRBJ1-1	-	TRBV5-1
CASSPGQGTEAFF	TGCGCCAGCAGCCCTGGACAGGGGACTGAAGCTTTCTTT	TRBD1	TRBJ1-1	-	TRBV4-1
CSVEEAGVGTEAFF	TGCAGCGTTGAGGAAGCGGGGGTGGGCACTGAAGCTTTCTTT	-	TRBJ1-1	once	TRBV29-1
CASSQHGLRYNEQFF	TGCGCCAGCAGCCAACATGGACTACGATACAATGAGCAGTTCTTC	-	TRBJ2-1	-	TRBV4-1
CASSFSGAISYNEQFF	TGTGCCAGCAGCTTTAGCGGGGCCATCTCCTACAATGAGCAGTTCTTC	TRBD2	TRBJ2-1	-	TRBV7-2
CAWSGGDDEQFF	TGTGCCTGGAGTGGCGGGGACGATGAGCAGTTCTTC	-	TRBJ2-1	few	TRBV30
CSVQGESGANVLTF	TGCAGCGTCCAAGGGGAATCTGGGGCCAACGTCCTGACTTTC	-	TRBJ2-6	-	TRBV29-1
CAWSIKGYNSPLHF	TGTGCCTGGAGTATCAAGGGGTATAATTCACCCCTCCACTTT	-	TRBJ1-6	-	TRBV30
CASSLTYRSYEQYF	TGCGCCAGCAGCCTAACCTACAGGTCCTACGAGCAGTACTTC	-	TRBJ2-7	few	TRBV5-1
CAWGQSNSNQPQHF	TGTGCCTGGGGACAGTCAAATAGCAATCAGCCCCAGCATTTT	-	TRBJ1-5	-	TRBV30
CATSRGQGMEPQHF	TGTGCCACCAGCAGAGGACAGGGGATGGAGCCCCAGCATTTT	TRBD1	TRBJ1-5	-	TRBV15
CSAERSGTGTEKLFF	TGCAGCGCCGAGCGGAGCGGGACAGGAACTGAAAAACTGTTTTTT	TRBD1	TRBJ1-4	-	TRBV29-1
CASNSFRTGSEKLFF	TGTGCCAGTAATAGTTTCCGGACAGGGAGCGAAAAACTGTTTTTT	TRBD1	TRBJ1-4	-	TRBV19
CSVVRTAGSNEQFF	TGCAGCGTTGTGAGGACCGCGGGGAGTAATGAGCAGTTCTTC	-	TRBJ2-1	-	TRBV29-1
CASSLEGYWTSGGTDTQYF	TGTGCCAGCAGCTTAGAGGGTTACTGGACTAGCGGGGGCACAGATACGCAGTATTTT	TRBD2	TRBJ2-3	-	TRBV11-2
CASSRGHLYGYTF	TGTGCCAGCAGTCGGGGACACCTCTATGGCTACACCTTC	-	TRBJ1-2	-	TRBV6-5
CAWRTPTGGTGELFF	TGTGCCTGGAGAACACCGACAGGCGGGACCGGGGAGCTGTTTTTT	-	TRBJ2-2	-	TRBV30
CASRFRDYQPQHF	TGTGCAAGTCGCTTCCGGGACTATCAGCCCCAGCATTTT	-	TRBJ1-5	-	TRBV12-2
CASSQEPGSGNTIYF	TGTGCCAGCAGCCAAGAGCCGGGGTCTGGAAACACCATATATTTT	-	TRBJ1-3	-	TRBV14
CAWSTITGTQGYTF	TGTGCCTGGAGCACAATCACAGGGACGCAGGGCTACACCTTC	-	TRBJ1-2	-	TRBV30
CASSPGTSGGAGEQYF	TGCGCCAGCAGCCCAGGGACTAGCGGGGGGGCAGGCGAGCAGTACTTC	TRBD2	TRBJ2-7	-	TRBV5-1
CASSEALAYNEQFF	TGTGCCAGCAGTGAAGCGCTAGCCTACAATGAGCAGTTCTTC	-	TRBJ2-1	-	TRBV25-1
CASSIPPGRQFF	TGTGCCAGTAGTATCCCCCCCGGGAGGCAGTTCTTC	-	TRBJ2-1	-	TRBV19
CASSSRQGFNNEQFF	TGTGCCAGCAGCTCTCGACAGGGGTTTAACAATGAGCAGTTCTTC	TRBD1	TRBJ2-1	-	TRBV5-4
CASSKTRDGLSYEQYF	TGTGCCAGCTCAAAAACCCGGGACGGACTATCCTACGAGCAGTACTTC	-	TRBJ2-7	-	TRBV18
CASSLDRDRVFYNEQFF	TGTGCCAGCAGCTTGGACCGGGACAGGGTCTTCTACAATGAGCAGTTCTTC	TRBD1	TRBJ2-1	-	TRBV7-9
CASSADLTGEQYF	TGTGCCAGCAGCGCCGACCTAACAGGGGAGCAGTACTTC	-	TRBJ2-7	-	TRBV9
CASSQDLTGELFF	TGTGCCAGCAGCCAAGACCTCACCGGGGAGCTGTTTTTT	-	TRBJ2-2	-	TRBV14
CASSQAAGGHYNEQFF	TGCGCCAGCAGCCAGGCCGCAGGGGGACACTACAATGAGCAGTTCTTC	TRBD1	TRBJ2-1	-	TRBV4-3
CASSLSRTISTDTQYF	TGTGCCAGCAGCCTTTCTCGGACTATAAGCACAGATACGCAGTATTTT	-	TRBJ2-3	once	TRBV11-2